This T cell receptor beta chain originates from a study of cytomegalovirus exposure and HLA in healthy donors. The V gene's germline CDR1 is SEHNR and CDR2 FQNEAQ (reference sequence). Trimming left V 1 base short and J 6 bases short, with 18 bases between. The CDR3 is 16 residues long. Using immunoSEQ multiplex PCR, the repertoire was profiled, and TCRdb retains in-frame clones only, with some absent. The table records fewer than 400,000 clones, approximately 85% of them present only once. The source material was PBMCs. The chain is built from TRBV7-9 and TRBJ1-2; D is unresolved. The receptor comes from a man aged 25-45 years in good health and CMV-seronegative. The CDR3 DNA reads as TGTGCCAGCAGCTTAGGGGGAGCAAGGTGGAACGATGGCTACACCTTC. This codes for CASSLGGARWNDGYTF.